This TCR beta chain was captured by sequencing in a study of cytomegalovirus exposure and HLA in healthy donors. Whole-study results and caveats: Later work showed greater clonal expansion in HLA-associated TCR beta chains than in equally common others. Across donors, sequencing depth was assumed by presence/absence analyses to be roughly uniform. As was reported, the classifier diagnosed cytomegalovirus status with high specificity and sensitivity.

60 Vbeta and 13 Jbeta primers were used in PCR. This table comes from immunoSEQ multiplex PCR, and its TCRdb copy is limited to in-frame clones, with some not included. This table has 33,000 or so clones, over 90% appearing once. CDR1 is SGHKS, CDR2 YYEKEE, per germline (reference sequence). The CDR3 is 15 residues long. V was clipped by 5 bases and J by 2 bases, with 16 bases between them. A single count supports this clone. Antigen: not known. This receptor was taken from a woman between 18 and 30 years old in good health and CMV-seronegative. J is TRBJ2-5 and V is TRBV5-5; weak D call: TRBD1 (6 bases). The sample taken for sequencing was PBMCs. This CDR3 reads CASRPYRDPQETQYF. The CDR3 nucleotides read TGTGCCAGCAGACCTTACAGGGACCCTCAAGAGACCCAGTACTTC.